This TCR beta chain was documented in a study of control samples from healthy donors and cancer patients. Germline-derived CDR1 and CDR2 are MNHNS and SASEGT. J lost 5 bases, V lost 4 bases, and 7 bases had no gene match. The CDR3 covers 16 residues. Libraries were prepared by immunoSEQ multiplex PCR; TCRdb keeps only in-frame clonotypes and omits some of them. The table has approximately 44,000 clones, about three quarters seen once. This sequence was found in a male donor with melanoma. The material sequenced was formalin-fixed, paraffin-embedded tissue. This chain joins TRBV6-1 and TRBJ2-1; 11 nucleotides agree with TRBD2. The DNA of the CDR3 is TGTGCCAGCAGTGGACCTAGCGGGAGGAGTAACAATGAGCAGTTCTTC. It codes for CASSGPSGRSNNEQFF.